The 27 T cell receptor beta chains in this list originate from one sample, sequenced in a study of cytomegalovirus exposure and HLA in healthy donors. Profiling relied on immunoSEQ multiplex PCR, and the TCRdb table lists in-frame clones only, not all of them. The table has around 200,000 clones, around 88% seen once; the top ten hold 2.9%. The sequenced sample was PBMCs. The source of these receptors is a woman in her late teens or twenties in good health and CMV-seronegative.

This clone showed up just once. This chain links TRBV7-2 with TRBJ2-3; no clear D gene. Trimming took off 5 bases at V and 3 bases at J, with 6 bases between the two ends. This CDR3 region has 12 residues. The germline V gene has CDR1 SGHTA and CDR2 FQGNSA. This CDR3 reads CASSPPTDTQYF. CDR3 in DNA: TGTGCCAGCAGCCCCCCAACAGATACGCAGTATTTT. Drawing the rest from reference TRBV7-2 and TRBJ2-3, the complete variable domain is GAGVSQSPSNKVTEKGKDVELRCDPISGHTALYWYRQSLGQGLEFLIYFQGNSAPDKSGLPSDRFSAERTGGSVSTLTIQRTQQEDSAVYLCASSPPTDTQYFGPGTRLTVL.

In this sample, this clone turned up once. CDR3 DNA sequence: TGCAGCGTTGGAACAGGGAGTTCCTACGAGCAGTACTTC. Translating gives CSVGTGSSYEQYF. The rearrangement uses TRBV29-1 and TRBJ2-7; D is possibly TRBD1 (6 bases). V gave up 4 bases and J gave up 1 base, with 11 bases separating them. Germline V gene sequence: CDR1 SQVTM, CDR2 ANQGSEA. The CDR3 sequence is 13 residues long.

CDR3 residues: CASSQEISGGGYGYTF. The CDR3 DNA sequence: TGTGCCAGCAGCCAAGAAATCTCCGGGGGAGGCTATGGCTACACCTTC. The gene calls are TRBV4-2 and TRBJ1-2; TRBD1 might be the D (5 bases). The CDR3 is made up of 16 amino acids. The germline V and J ends were trimmed by 0 bases and 4 bases, with 15 bases remaining between them. CDR1 is LGHNA and CDR2 is YNFKEQ in the germline V gene.

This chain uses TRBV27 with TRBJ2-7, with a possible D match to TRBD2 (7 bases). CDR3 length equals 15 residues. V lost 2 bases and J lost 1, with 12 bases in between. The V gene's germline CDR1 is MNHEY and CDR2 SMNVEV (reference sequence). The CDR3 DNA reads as TGTGCCAGCAGTTTAAGGGGGGGGGTTTCCTACGAGCAGTACTTC. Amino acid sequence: CASSLRGGVSYEQYF.

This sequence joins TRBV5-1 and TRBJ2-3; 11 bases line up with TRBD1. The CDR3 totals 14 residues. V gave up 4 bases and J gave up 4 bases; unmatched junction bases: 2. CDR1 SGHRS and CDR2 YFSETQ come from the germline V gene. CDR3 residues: CASSGTGGSDTQYF. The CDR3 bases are TGCGCCAGCAGCGGGACAGGGGGTTCAGATACGCAGTATTTT.

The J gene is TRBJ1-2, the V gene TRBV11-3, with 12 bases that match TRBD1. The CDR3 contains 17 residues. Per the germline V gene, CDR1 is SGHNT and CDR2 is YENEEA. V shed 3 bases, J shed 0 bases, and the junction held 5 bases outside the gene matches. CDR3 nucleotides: TGTGCCAGCAGCTTGGGGACAGGGGGCGAATCTAACTATGGCTACACCTTC. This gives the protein CASSLGTGGESNYGYTF.

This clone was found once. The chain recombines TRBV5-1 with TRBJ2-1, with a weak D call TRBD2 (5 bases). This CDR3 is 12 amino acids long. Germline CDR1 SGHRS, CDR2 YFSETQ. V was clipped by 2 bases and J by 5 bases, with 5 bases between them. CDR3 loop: CASSLADNEQFF. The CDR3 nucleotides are TGCGCCAGCAGCTTAGCGGACAATGAGCAGTTCTTC. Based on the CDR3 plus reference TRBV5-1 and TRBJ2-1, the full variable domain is KAGVTQTPRYLIKTRGQQVTLSCSPISGHRSVSWYQQTPGQGLQFLFEYFSETQRNKGNFPGRFSGRQFSNSRSEMNVSTLELGDSALYLCASSLADNEQFFGPGTRLTVL.

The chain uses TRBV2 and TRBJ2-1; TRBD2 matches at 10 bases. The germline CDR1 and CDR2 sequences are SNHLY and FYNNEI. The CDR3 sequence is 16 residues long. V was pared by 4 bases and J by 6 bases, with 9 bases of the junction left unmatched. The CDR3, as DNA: TGTGCCAGCAGTGGAAGGAGCGGGAGGGCCGCCAATGAGCAGTTCTTC. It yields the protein CASSGRSGRAANEQFF.

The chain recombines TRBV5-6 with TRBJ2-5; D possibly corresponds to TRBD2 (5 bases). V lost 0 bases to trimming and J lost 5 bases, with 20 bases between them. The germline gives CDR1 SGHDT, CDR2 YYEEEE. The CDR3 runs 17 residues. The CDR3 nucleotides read TGTGCCAGCAGCTTGGCCTCCCCCCAGCGGCCGTGGGAGACCCAGTACTTC. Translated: CASSLASPQRPWETQYF.

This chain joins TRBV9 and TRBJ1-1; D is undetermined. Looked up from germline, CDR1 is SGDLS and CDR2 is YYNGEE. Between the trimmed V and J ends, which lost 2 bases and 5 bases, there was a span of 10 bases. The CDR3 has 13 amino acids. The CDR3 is CASSVGIRTEAFF. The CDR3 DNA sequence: TGTGCCAGCAGCGTCGGGATAAGGACTGAAGCTTTCTTT.

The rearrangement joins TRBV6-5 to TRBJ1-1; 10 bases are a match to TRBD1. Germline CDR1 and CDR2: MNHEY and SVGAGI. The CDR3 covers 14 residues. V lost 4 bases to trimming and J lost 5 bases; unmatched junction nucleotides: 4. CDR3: CASSFRTGGTEAFF. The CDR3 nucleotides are TGTGCCAGCAGTTTCCGGACAGGGGGTACTGAAGCTTTCTTT.

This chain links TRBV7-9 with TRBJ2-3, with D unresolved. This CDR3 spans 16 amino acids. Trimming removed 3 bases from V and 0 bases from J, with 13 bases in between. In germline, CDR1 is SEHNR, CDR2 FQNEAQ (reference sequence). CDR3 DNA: TGTGCCAGCAGCTTTCCGTCAGGTACTAGCACAGATACGCAGTATTTT. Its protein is CASSFPSGTSTDTQYF.

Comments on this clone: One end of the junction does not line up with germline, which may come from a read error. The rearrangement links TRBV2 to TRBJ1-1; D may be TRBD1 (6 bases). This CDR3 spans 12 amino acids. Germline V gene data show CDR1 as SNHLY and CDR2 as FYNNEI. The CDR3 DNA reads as TGTGCCAGCAGTGAGGGGGACACCGAAGCTTTCTTT. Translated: CASSEGDTEAFF.

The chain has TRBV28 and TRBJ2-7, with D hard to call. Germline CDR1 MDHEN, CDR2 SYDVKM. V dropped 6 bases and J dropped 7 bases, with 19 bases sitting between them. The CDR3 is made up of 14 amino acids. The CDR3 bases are TGTGCCAGCAGCCACTTGATTCATCACTTGGAGCAGTACTTC. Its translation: CASSHLIHHLEQYF.

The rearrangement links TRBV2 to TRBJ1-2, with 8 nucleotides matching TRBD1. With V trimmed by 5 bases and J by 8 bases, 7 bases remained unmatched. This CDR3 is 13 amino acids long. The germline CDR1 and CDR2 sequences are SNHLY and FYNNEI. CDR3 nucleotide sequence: TGTGCCAGCAGTCCACAGGGGGTACGGGGCTACACCTTC. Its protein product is CASSPQGVRGYTF. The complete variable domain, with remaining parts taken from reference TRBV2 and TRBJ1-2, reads EPEVTQTPSHQVTQMGQEVILRCVPISNHLYFYWYRQILGQKVEFLVSFYNNEISEKSEIFDDQFSVERPDGSNFTLKIRSTKLEDSAMYFCASSPQGVRGYTFGSGTRLTVV.

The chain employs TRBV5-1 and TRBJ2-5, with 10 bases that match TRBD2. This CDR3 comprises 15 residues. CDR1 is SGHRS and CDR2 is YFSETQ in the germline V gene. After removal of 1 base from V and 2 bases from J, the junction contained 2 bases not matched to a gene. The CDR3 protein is CASSLTSGVQETQYF. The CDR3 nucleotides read TGCGCCAGCAGCTTGACTAGCGGGGTACAAGAGACCCAGTACTTC. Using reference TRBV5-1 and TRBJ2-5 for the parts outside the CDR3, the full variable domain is KAGVTQTPRYLIKTRGQQVTLSCSPISGHRSVSWYQQTPGQGLQFLFEYFSETQRNKGNFPGRFSGRQFSNSRSEMNVSTLELGDSALYLCASSLTSGVQETQYFGPGTRLLVL.

The CDR3 loop is CASSPRQLQETQYF. As DNA, the CDR3 is TGTGCCAGCTCACCCAGACAGCTCCAAGAGACCCAGTACTTC. The chain has TRBV18 and TRBJ2-5, with D possibly being TRBD1 (5 bases). V dropped 3 bases and J dropped 1 base, with 9 bases sitting between them. This CDR3 is built from 14 residues. Looked up from germline, CDR1 is KGHSH and CDR2 is LQKENI.

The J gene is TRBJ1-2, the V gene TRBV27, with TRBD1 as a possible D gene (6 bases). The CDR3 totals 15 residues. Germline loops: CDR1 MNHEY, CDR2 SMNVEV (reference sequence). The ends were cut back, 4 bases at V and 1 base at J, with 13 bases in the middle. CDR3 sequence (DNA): TGTGCCAGCAGTTCTGGACAGATGGTTAACTATGGCTACACCTTC. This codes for CASSSGQMVNYGYTF.

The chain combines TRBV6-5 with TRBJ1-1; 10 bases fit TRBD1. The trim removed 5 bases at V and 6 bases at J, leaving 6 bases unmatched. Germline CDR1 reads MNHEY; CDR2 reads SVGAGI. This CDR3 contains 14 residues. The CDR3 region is CASSDGTGVSEAFF. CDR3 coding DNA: TGTGCCAGCAGTGACGGGACAGGGGTATCTGAAGCTTTCTTT.

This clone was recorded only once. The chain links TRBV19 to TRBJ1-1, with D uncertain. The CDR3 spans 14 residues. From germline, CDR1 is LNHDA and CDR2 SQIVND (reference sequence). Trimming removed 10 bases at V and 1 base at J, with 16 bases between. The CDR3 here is CATLRLVQNTEAFF. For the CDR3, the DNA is TGTGCCACCCTCAGATTGGTTCAGAACACTGAAGCTTTCTTT.

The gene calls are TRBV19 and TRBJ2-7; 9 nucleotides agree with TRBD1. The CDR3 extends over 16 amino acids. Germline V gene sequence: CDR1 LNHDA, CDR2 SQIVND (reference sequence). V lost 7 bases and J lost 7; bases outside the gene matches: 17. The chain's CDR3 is CASTPGMGQGFLEQYF. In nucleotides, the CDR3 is TGTGCCAGTACCCCAGGAATGGGACAGGGTTTTTTGGAGCAGTACTTC.

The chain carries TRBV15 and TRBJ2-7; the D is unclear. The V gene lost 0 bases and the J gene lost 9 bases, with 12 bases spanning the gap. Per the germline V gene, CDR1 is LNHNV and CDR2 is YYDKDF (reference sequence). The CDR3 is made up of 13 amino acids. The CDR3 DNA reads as TGTGCCACCAGCAGAGAATCGGTCGCCGGGCAGTACTTC. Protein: CATSRESVAGQYF.

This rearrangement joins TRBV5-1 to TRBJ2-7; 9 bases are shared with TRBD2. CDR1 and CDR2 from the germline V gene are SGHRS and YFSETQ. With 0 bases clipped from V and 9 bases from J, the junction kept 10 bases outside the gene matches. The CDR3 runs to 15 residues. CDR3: CASSLEPSGNLAQYF. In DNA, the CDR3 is TGCGCCAGCAGCTTGGAACCTAGCGGGAACTTGGCGCAGTACTTC.

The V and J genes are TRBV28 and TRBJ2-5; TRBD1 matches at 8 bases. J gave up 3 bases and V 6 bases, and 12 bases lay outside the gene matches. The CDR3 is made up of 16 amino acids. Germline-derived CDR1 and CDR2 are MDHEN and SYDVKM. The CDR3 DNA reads TGTGCCAGCAGCCGCCCGCAGGGGGCAGGAGAAGAGACCCAGTACTTC. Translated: CASSRPQGAGEETQYF.

The CDR3 bases are TGTGCCAGCAGCTTAGACAGCCAAGAGACCCAGTACTTC. This gives the protein CASSLDSQETQYF. The gene calls are TRBV5-4 and TRBJ2-5; TRBD1 might be the D (5 bases). The CDR3 covers 13 residues. CDR1 is SGHNT and CDR2 is YYREEE in the germline V gene (reference sequence). The V and J ends lost 2 bases and 1 base respectively, with 6 bases between them. Variable domain in full (rest from reference TRBV5-4 and TRBJ2-5): ETGVTQSPTHLIKTRGQQVTLRCSSQSGHNTVSWYQQALGQGPQFIFQYYREEENGRGNFPPRFSGLQFPNYSSELNVNALELDDSALYLCASSLDSQETQYFGPGTRLLVL.

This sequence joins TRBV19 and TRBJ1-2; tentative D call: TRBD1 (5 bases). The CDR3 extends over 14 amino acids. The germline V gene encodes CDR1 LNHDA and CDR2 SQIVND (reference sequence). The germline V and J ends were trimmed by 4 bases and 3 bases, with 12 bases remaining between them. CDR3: CASSKGARYYGYTF. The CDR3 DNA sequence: TGTGCCAGTAGTAAAGGGGCACGGTACTATGGCTACACCTTC.

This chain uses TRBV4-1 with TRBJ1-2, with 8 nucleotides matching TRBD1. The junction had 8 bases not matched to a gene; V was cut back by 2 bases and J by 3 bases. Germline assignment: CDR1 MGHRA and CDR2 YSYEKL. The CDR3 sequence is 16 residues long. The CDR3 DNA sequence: TGCGCCAGCAGCCAAACGGGACAGGCAAGATACTATGGCTACACCTTC. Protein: CASSQTGQARYYGYTF.